This T cell receptor beta chain is drawn from a study of blood T cell repertoires in COVID-19. Overall study: PBMCs, B-cell-depleted T cells, or T cells were the source of the cDNA or gDNA that made up the material.

Under the authors' procedure: By means of reference gene primer amplification, nucleated cell counts were estimated. Only in-frame clones appear in the TCRdb table, and some are missing; sequencing was by immunoSEQ multiplex PCR. Clone size and the V and J calls come from that table; the DNA yielded D and trimming. The sample lists roughly 120,000 clones, over 65% seen once, with under 2.5% in the top ten. Trimming took 6 bases from V and 4 from J, leaving 15 bases between them. Per germline, CDR1 SNHLY and CDR2 FYNNEI. The CDR3 has 14 residues. Sequenced material: peripheral blood. The chain joins TRBV2 to TRBJ1-2, with D unclear. This receptor was identified in a man between 25 and 39 years old with acute or convalescent COVID-19. CDR3 bases: TGTGCCAGCAGGGCTGATTCCCCCGCCTATGGCTACACCTTC. It specifies CASRADSPAYGYTF.